This TCR beta chain came from a study of T cells after somatic rescue of genetic block (dated by TCRdb to the early 2020s). A note on the overall study: What the study looked at was long-term robustness, specifically in a T-cell system that came about through somatic rescue of a genetic block in T-cell development.

Sequences SGHRS (CDR1) and YFSETQ (CDR2) are obtained from the germline V gene. Measured from the cysteine to the phenylalanine, the CDR3 is 14 residues long. Solely the CDR3 DNA is kept, with 42 bases framed from the first base. V trim: 4 bases; J trim: 5 bases; unmatched bases: 3. Libraries were constructed by the immunoSEQ multiplex PCR assay. TCRdb took this table from immuneACCESS and kept in-frame rearrangements with V and J called. Such tables lack part of the clones; where checked against another copy, unresolved V genes explain under half of the gap, and the rest is unexplained. This sample is represented by more than 9,500 clones; roughly 70% of them were singletons. The ten largest clones represent around 21% of the sample. In regard to this clone: It lacks a known antigen. No base qualities exist here, and no much larger clone lies one base off it.

Sequencing was done on a sample of peripheral blood mononuclear cells (PBMCs). This receptor was taken from a boy aged 10-17 years. The chain is made from TRBV5-1 and TRBJ1-2, with 12 junctional bases fitting TRBD1. Here is the DNA: TGCGCCAGCAGCCCGGGACAGGGGGCATATGGCTACACCTTC. It specifies CASSPGQGAYGYTF. Beyond the CDR3, the reference TRBV5-1 and TRBJ1-2 genes provide the residues; the full variable domain reads: KAGVTQTPRYLIKTRGQQVTLSCSPISGHRSVSWYQQTPGQGLQFLFEYFSETQRNKGNFPGRFSGRQFSNSRSEMNVSTLELGDSALYLCASSPGQGAYGYTFGSGTRLTVV.